This record concerns one T cell receptor beta chain sequence. Antigen: not known. Extracted RNA was reverse transcribed into cDNA, the sequencing template. Sequencing used immunoSEQ multiplex PCR; TCRdb keeps in-frame clones, though not all of them. The table lists under 150,000 clones, roughly 82% of them singletons. In germline, CDR1 is SQVTM, CDR2 ANQGSEA. The CDR3 spans 12 residues. V was pared by 0 bases and J by 6 bases, with 6 bases between. This sample was included in a study of CD8+ T cells in alopecia areata. At the level of the study: The study gave treated patients oral tofacitinib at 5 to 10 mg twice daily.

Study-level results: Scalp clonality and expanded CD8+ clones among the top 100 fell significantly with tofacitinib. Sequence data from scalp samples additionally include resident alphabeta T cells of normal skin.

Treatment described: oral pan-JAK inhibitor, 5-10 mg twice daily. Researchers took lesional scalp punch biopsies and peripheral blood from people who were alopecia areata patients. The chain carries TRBV29-1 and TRBJ2-1; no clear D. Sequenced material: CD8+ T cells sorted from blood, taken at week 4, from a patient treated with tofacitinib. The receptor was derived from a human donor with alopecia areata. CDR3 in amino acids: CSVEDLGNEQFF. CDR3 sequence (DNA): TGCAGCGTTGAAGATCTTGGCAATGAGCAGTTCTTC.